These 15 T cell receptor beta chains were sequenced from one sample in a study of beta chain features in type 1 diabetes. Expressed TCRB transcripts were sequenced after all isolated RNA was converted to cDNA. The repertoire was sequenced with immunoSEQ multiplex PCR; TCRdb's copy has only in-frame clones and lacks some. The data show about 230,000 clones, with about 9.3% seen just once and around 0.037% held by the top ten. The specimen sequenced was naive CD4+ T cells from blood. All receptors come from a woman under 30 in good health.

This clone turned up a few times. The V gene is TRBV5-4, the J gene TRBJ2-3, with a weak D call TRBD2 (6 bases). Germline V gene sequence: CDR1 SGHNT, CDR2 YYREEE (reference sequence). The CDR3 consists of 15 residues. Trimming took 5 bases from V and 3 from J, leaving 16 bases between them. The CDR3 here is CASRPTGEGTDTQYF. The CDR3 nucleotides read TGTGCCAGCAGGCCAACGGGAGAGGGTACAGATACGCAGTATTTT.

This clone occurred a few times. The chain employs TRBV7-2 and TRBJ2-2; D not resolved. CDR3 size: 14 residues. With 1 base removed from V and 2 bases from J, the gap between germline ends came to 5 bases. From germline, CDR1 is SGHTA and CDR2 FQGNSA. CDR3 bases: TGTGCCAGCAGCTTAGTTCTAAACACCGGGGAGCTGTTTTTT. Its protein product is CASSLVLNTGELFF.

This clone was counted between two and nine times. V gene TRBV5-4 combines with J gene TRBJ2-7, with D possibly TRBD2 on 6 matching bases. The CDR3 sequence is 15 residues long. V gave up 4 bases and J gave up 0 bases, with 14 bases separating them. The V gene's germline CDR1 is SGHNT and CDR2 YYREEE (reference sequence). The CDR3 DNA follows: TGTGCCAGCAGCGTTCCGGGACTGAGCTCCTACGAGCAGTACTTC. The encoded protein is CASSVPGLSSYEQYF.

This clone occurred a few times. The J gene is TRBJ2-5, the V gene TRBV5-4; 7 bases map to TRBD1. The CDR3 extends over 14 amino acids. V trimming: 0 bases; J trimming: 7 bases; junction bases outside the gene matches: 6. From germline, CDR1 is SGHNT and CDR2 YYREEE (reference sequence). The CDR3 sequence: CASSLAGQDATQYF. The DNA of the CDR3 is TGTGCCAGCAGCTTGGCAGGACAGGACGCGACCCAGTACTTC. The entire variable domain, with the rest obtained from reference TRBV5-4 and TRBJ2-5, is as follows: ETGVTQSPTHLIKTRGQQVTLRCSSQSGHNTVSWYQQALGQGPQFIFQYYREEENGRGNFPPRFSGLQFPNYSSELNVNALELDDSALYLCASSLAGQDATQYFGPGTRLLVL.

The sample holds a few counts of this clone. The CDR3 is CASSGSGLSYEQYF. The DNA for the CDR3 is TGTGCCAGCAGTGGTAGCGGGCTCTCCTACGAGCAGTACTTC. This rearrangement joins TRBV6-5 to TRBJ2-7, with 7 bases identical to TRBD2. Germline CDR1 reads MNHEY; CDR2 reads SVGAGI. The CDR3 extends over 14 amino acids. V lost 5 bases, J lost 0 bases, and 4 bases stayed unmatched.

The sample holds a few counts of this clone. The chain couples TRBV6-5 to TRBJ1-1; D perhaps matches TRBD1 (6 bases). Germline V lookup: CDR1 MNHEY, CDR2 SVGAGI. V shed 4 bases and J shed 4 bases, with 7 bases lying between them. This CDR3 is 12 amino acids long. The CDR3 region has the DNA TGTGCCAGCAGTTCCAGGGGCACTGAAGCTTTCTTT. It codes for CASSSRGTEAFF.

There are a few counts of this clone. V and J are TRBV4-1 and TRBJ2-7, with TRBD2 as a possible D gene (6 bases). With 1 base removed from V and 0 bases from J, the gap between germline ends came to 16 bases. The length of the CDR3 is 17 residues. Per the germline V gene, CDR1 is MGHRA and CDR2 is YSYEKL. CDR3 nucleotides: TGCGCCAGCAGCCAAGGGACCCGACTAGAGGGCTCCTACGAGCAGTACTTC. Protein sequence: CASSQGTRLEGSYEQYF.

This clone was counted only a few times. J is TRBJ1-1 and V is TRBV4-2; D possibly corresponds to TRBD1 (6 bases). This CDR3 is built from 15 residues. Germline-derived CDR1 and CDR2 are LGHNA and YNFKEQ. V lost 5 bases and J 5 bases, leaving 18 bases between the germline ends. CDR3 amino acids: CASSSPQGVGTEAFF. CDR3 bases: TGTGCCAGCAGCTCGCCACAGGGAGTAGGAACTGAAGCTTTCTTT.

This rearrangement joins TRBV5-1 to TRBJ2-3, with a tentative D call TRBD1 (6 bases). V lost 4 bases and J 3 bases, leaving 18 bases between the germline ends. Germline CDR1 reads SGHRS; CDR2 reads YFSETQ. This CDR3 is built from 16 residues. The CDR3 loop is CASSLAGDMRTDTQYF. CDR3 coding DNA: TGCGCCAGCAGCCTCGCAGGGGATATGCGGACAGATACGCAGTATTTT.

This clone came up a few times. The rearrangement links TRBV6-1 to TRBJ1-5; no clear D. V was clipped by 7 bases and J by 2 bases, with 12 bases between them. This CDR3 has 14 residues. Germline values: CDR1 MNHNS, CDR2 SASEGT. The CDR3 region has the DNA TGTGCCAGCAACCCCGACAACGGCAATCAGCCCCAGCATTTT. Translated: CASNPDNGNQPQHF.

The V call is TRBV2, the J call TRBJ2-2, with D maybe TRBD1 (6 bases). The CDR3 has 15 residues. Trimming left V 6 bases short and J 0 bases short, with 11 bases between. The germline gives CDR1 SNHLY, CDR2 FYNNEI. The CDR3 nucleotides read TGTGCCAGCAGCAGGGGTACATCGAACACCGGGGAGCTGTTTTTT. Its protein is CASSRGTSNTGELFF.

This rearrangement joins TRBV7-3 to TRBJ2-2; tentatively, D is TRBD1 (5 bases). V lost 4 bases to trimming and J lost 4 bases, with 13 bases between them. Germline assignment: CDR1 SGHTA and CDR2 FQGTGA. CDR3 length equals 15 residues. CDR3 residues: CASSYGAARTGELFF. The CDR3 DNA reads TGTGCCAGCAGCTATGGGGCGGCGCGCACCGGGGAGCTGTTTTTT.

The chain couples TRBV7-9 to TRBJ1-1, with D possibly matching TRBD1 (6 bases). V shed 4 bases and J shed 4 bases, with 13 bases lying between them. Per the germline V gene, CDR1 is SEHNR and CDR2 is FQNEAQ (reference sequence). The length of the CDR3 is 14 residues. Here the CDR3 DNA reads TGTGCCAGCAGCTCAGGGGCCTACCGCACTGAAGCTTTCTTT. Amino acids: CASSSGAYRTEAFF.

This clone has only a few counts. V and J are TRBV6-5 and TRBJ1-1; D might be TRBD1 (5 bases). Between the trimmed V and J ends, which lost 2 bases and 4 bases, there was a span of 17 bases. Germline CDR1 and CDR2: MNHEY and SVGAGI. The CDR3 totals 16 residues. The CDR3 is CASSYARGGEGTEAFF. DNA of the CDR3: TGTGCCAGCAGTTACGCACGGGGGGGTGAGGGCACTGAAGCTTTCTTT.

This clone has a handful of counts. CDR3 DNA sequence: TGTGCCTGGAGTGTAGGGAGTTACGAGCAGTACTTC. It specifies CAWSVGSYEQYF. The V and J genes are TRBV30 and TRBJ2-7, with D possibly being TRBD2 (5 bases). V lost 0 bases and J 4 bases, leaving 7 bases between the germline ends. Germline V gene data show CDR1 as GTSNPN and CDR2 as SVGIG (reference sequence). This CDR3 is built from 12 residues.